Presented here are 26 T cell receptor beta chains from one specimen sequenced in a study of post-analysis software for immune sequencing data. Findings and limits, study-wide: Patients had higher frequencies than controls of five or six TRBV segments, including TRBV5-6, TRBV5-1 and TRBV20-1.

Their antigen targets remain unknown. Each TCR beta cDNA library carried unique molecular identifiers. TCRdb re-called the PCR reads with MiXCR, one entry per CDR3 protein. This sample has about 770,000 distinct CDR3 sequences; roughly 46% occur once, and the top ten carry roughly 4.5%. The specimen sequenced was blood. The receptors originated from a girl between 10 and 17 years old with multiple sclerosis.

This clonotype occurred a few times. The rearrangement joins TRBV6-6 to TRBJ2-1; 8 nucleotides align to TRBD2. Trimming removed 5 bases from V and 9 bases from J; junction bases left unmatched: 9. CDR3 length: 14 amino acids. The germline CDR1 and CDR2 sequences are MNHNY and SVGAGI (reference sequence). The CDR3 DNA is TGTGCCAGCAGTGGGGGACTAGGGGGTAGTGAGCAGTTCTTC. Protein: CASSGGLGGSEQFF.

The V call is TRBV12-3 or TRBV12-4, the J call TRBJ1-5; the D is unclear. V lost 5 bases to trimming and J lost 4 bases, with 15 bases between them. The CDR3 loop spans 15 amino acids. The CDR3 sequence: CASSPNPLQNQPQHF. The CDR3 bases are TGTGCCAGCAGTCCCAACCCCCTGCAGAATCAGCCCCAGCATTTT.

In this sample, this clonotype turned up a few times. J is TRBJ2-1 and V is TRBV7-2; D is unresolved. V gave up 2 bases and J gave up 15 bases, with 14 bases separating them. Germline V gene lookup returns CDR1 SGHTA and CDR2 FQGNSA. The CDR3 loop spans 12 amino acids. CDR3 nucleotide sequence: TGTGCCAGCAGCTTACCTATTGGAAGGCCGTTCTTC. It is translated as CASSLPIGRPFF. The full variable domain, its missing parts supplied by reference TRBV7-2 and TRBJ2-1, is GAGVSQSPSNKVTEKGKDVELRCDPISGHTALYWYRQSLGQGLEFLIYFQGNSAPDKSGLPSDRFSAERTGGSVSTLTIQRTQQEDSAVYLCASSLPIGRPFFGPGTRLTVL.

The genes are TRBV7-9 and TRBJ1-1, with D possibly matching TRBD1 (5 bases). V lost 4 bases and J lost 3, with 12 bases in between. Looked up from germline, CDR1 is SEHNR and CDR2 is FQNEAQ (reference sequence). This CDR3 spans 14 amino acids. CDR3 residues: CASSSPGPYTEAFF. The CDR3 DNA is TGTGCCAGCAGCTCCCCGGGACCATACACTGAAGCTTTCTTT.

This chain joins TRBV7-9 and TRBJ1-2; 10 bases are shared with TRBD1. Germline lookup yields CDR1 SEHNR and CDR2 FQNEAQ (reference sequence). The CDR3 is made up of 15 amino acids. Unmatched junction bases numbered 4, after V lost 5 bases and J lost 1 base. CDR3 sequence (DNA): TGTGCCAGCAGCCCGGGACAGGGGTTTAACTATGGCTACACCTTC. It encodes CASSPGQGFNYGYTF. The full variable domain, in which reference TRBV7-9 and TRBJ1-2 provide the parts outside the CDR3, is DTGVSQNPRHKITKRGQNVTFRCDPISEHNRLYWYRQTLGQGPEFLTYFQNEAQLEKSRLLSDRFSAERPKGSFSTLEIQRTEQGDSAMYLCASSPGQGFNYGYTFGSGTRLTVV.

V is TRBV14 and J is TRBJ2-1; 9 nucleotides match TRBD2. This CDR3 is built from 14 residues. Trimming cost V 7 bases and J 10 bases; bases outside gene matches: 11. Germline-derived CDR1 and CDR2 are SGHDN and FVKESK. The CDR3 spells CASNPGLASLEQFF. The CDR3 DNA follows: TGTGCCAGCAACCCGGGACTAGCTTCCTTAGAGCAGTTCTTC.

This clonotype was seen a few times. The V call is TRBV20-1, the J call TRBJ2-7; 7 bases align to TRBD1. This CDR3 contains 13 residues. CDR1 is DFQATT and CDR2 is SNEGSKA in the germline V gene (reference sequence). After removal of 4 bases from V and 3 bases from J, the junction contained 6 bases not matched to a gene. CDR3 DNA: TGCAGTGCTAACAACAGGGGTTACTACGAGCAGTACTTC. Its translation is CSANNRGYYEQYF.

The chain couples TRBV5-1 to TRBJ2-1; D gene ambiguous. Between the trimmed V and J ends, which lost 1 base and 3 bases, there was a span of 11 bases. The CDR3 runs to 15 residues. Germline CDR1 SGHRS, CDR2 YFSETQ. The CDR3 bases are TGCGCCAGCAGCTTGATGCGCGGCTTCTACAATGAGCAGTTCTTC. The encoded protein is CASSLMRGFYNEQFF.

Worth noting for this clonotype: Just one base apart from a much larger clone, this may be a read error. This sequence joins TRBV6-5 and TRBJ2-1; D is unresolved. From germline, CDR1 is MNHEY and CDR2 SVGAGI. V lost 4 bases and J lost 0, with 13 bases in between. The CDR3 extends over 16 amino acids. The CDR3 is CASSFGRFSSYNEQFF. In DNA, the CDR3 is TGTGCCAGCAGTTTTGGACGATTCAGCTCCTACAATGAGCAGTTCTTC.

This clonotype was seen a few times. The gene calls are TRBV29-1 and TRBJ2-5; no definite D call. Germline V CDR1 and CDR2: SQVTM, ANQGSEA. The CDR3 consists of 13 residues. The V and J ends lost 2 bases and 2 bases respectively, with 9 bases between them. For the CDR3, the DNA is TGCAGCGTTGAACTTGGCAGACAAGAGACCCAGTACTTC. This encodes CSVELGRQETQYF.

This clonotype was counted between two and nine times. V and J are TRBV13 and TRBJ2-5; maybe TRBD2 (5 bases). The length of the CDR3 is 16 residues. The germline CDR1 and CDR2 sequences are PRHDT and FYEKMQ (reference sequence). The V gene lost 5 bases and the J gene lost 5 bases, with 21 bases spanning the gap. The DNA for the CDR3 is TGTGCCAGCAGCCCCAAAGCGGCTACTAGTTCGGAGACCCAGTACTTC. Translating gives CASSPKAATSSETQYF.

The table lists this clonotype with a few counts. The V gene is TRBV20-1, the J gene TRBJ2-1, with 9 bases aligning to TRBD2. The J segment lost 1 base and the V segment lost 6 bases, leaving 4 bases of the junction unmatched. The CDR3 has 14 residues. CDR1 is DFQATT, CDR2 SNEGSKA, per germline (reference sequence). This chain's CDR3 is CSALSGRSYNEQFF. The CDR3, as DNA: TGCAGTGCACTCAGCGGGAGGTCCTACAATGAGCAGTTCTTC.

The chain uses TRBV6-1 and TRBJ2-5, with TRBD2 matching 7 bases. The germline V gene has CDR1 MNHNS and CDR2 SASEGT. The CDR3 is 17 residues long. With 2 bases clipped from V and 5 bases from J, the junction kept 14 bases outside the gene matches. CDR3 DNA sequence: TGTGCCAGCAGTGAATCTTGGGGAGGCAGGCGGGGGGAGACCCAGTACTTC. Translated, it gives CASSESWGGRRGETQYF.

A few counts support this clonotype. V is TRBV5-1 and J is TRBJ2-1; 7 bases map to TRBD2. Germline V gives CDR1 SGHRS, CDR2 YFSETQ. Trimming took 5 bases from V and 10 from J; bases not matched to a gene: 9. This CDR3 comprises 13 residues. The CDR3: CASSMTSLGEQFF. In DNA form, the CDR3 reads TGCGCCAGCAGTATGACTAGCCTGGGCGAGCAGTTCTTC. Combining the CDR3 with reference TRBV5-1 and TRBJ2-1 gives the whole variable domain KAGVTQTPRYLIKTRGQQVTLSCSPISGHRSVSWYQQTPGQGLQFLFEYFSETQRNKGNFPGRFSGRQFSNSRSEMNVSTLELGDSALYLCASSMTSLGEQFFGPGTRLTVL.

CDR3 coding DNA: TGTGCCAGCAGTTCGGACAGATGGGTGCAAGAGACCCAGTACTTC. This translates into CASSSDRWVQETQYF. The chain recombines TRBV6-2 or TRBV6-3 with TRBJ2-5; D is perhaps TRBD1 (6 bases). V lost 4 bases and J 2 bases, leaving 14 bases between the germline ends. Germline loops: CDR1 MNHEY, CDR2 SVGEGT. CDR3 length equals 15 residues.

The CDR3 nucleotides are TGTGCCAGCTCAGGAGGGAGTCGGAGTTACGAGCAGTACTTC. This translates into CASSGGSRSYEQYF. The chain recombines TRBV18 with TRBJ2-7; possible D gene TRBD2, 6 bases. Trimming removed 5 bases from V and 4 bases from J, with 15 bases in between. In germline, CDR1 is KGHSH, CDR2 LQKENI. The CDR3 runs to 14 residues. Looking up the rest from reference TRBV18 and TRBJ2-7 gives the full variable domain: NAGVMQNPRHLVRRRGQEARLRCSPMKGHSHVYWYRQLPEEGLKFMVYLQKENIIDESGMPKERFSAEFPKEGPSILRIQQVVRGDSAAYFCASSGGSRSYEQYFGPGTRLTVT.

This clonotype was seen only once. Without the conserved terminal phenylalanine or tryptophan, this CDR3 likely stems from a read error. The chain employs TRBV20-1 and TRBJ2-1, with TRBD2 identical over 12 bases. The V and J ends lost 1 base and 8 bases, in that order; junction bases with no gene match: 6. The CDR3 is made up of 15 amino acids. Germline values: CDR1 DFQATT, CDR2 SNEGSKA (reference sequence). This chain's CDR3 is CSARVRTSGTYEQFV. DNA of the CDR3: TGCAGTGCTAGAGTTCGGACTAGCGGGACCTATGAGCAGTTCGTC.

The V gene is TRBV19, the J gene TRBJ1-1; D ambiguous. From germline, CDR1 is LNHDA and CDR2 SQIVND (reference sequence). The CDR3 covers 16 residues. Trimming removed 2 bases from V and 6 bases from J, with 19 bases in between. CDR3 region: CASSIFPGRGVSEAFF. CDR3 bases: TGTGCCAGTAGTATATTCCCAGGACGGGGTGTATCTGAAGCTTTCTTT.

This chain joins TRBV7-9 and TRBJ2-7; 8 nucleotides match TRBD2. The CDR3 is 15 amino acids. The germline gives CDR1 SEHNR, CDR2 FQNEAQ (reference sequence). With 1 base clipped from V and 5 bases from J, the junction kept 7 bases outside the gene matches. The CDR3 loop reads CASSLVGLAPHEQYF. CDR3 DNA sequence: TGTGCCAGCAGCTTAGTTGGACTAGCCCCTCACGAGCAGTACTTC.

The CDR3 sequence: CASSFGLENTEAFF. For the CDR3, the DNA is TGTGCCAGCAGTTTCGGGTTGGAGAACACTGAAGCTTTCTTT. The chain links TRBV12-3 or TRBV12-4 to TRBJ1-1; D is unresolved. The germline V and J ends were trimmed by 3 bases and 1 base, with 9 bases remaining between them. The CDR3 is 14 residues long.

This clonotype has only a few counts. This chain uses TRBV7-8 with TRBJ2-3, with TRBD1 identical over 8 bases. V lost 1 base and J lost 8; bases outside the gene matches: 8. CDR1 and CDR2 (germline): SGHVS, FQNEAQ. This CDR3 region has 15 residues. CDR3 sequence: CASSLEGTGLGTQYF. In DNA form, the CDR3 reads TGTGCCAGCAGCTTAGAGGGGACAGGTTTGGGTACGCAGTATTTT.

The genes are TRBV9 and TRBJ2-7; D is unresolved. Germline V gene sequence: CDR1 SGDLS, CDR2 YYNGEE. The CDR3 is made up of 16 amino acids. V was shortened by 0 bases and J by 0 bases, with 13 bases between the two germline ends. The CDR3 here is CASSVGFGSSSYEQYF. CDR3 nucleotide sequence: TGTGCCAGCAGCGTAGGTTTTGGAAGCAGCTCCTACGAGCAGTACTTC.

This clonotype was seen repeatedly, ten times or more. The CDR3 DNA sequence: TGCAGTGCTAGAGATCTAGGTGGAGTACAGTTCTTC. The encoded protein is CSARDLGGVQFF. The gene calls are TRBV20-1 and TRBJ2-1; no reliable D call. Per the germline V gene, CDR1 is DFQATT and CDR2 is SNEGSKA (reference sequence). The CDR3 is 12 amino acids. Trimming took off 0 bases at V and 13 bases at J, with 13 bases between the two ends.

The CDR3 DNA follows: TGTGCCAGCAGTGAATGGCGGGAAGGATATGGCTACACCTTC. It translates to CASSEWREGYGYTF. The rearrangement joins TRBV25-1 to TRBJ1-2; D call uncertain. Per germline, CDR1 MGHDK and CDR2 SYGVNS. The CDR3 is made up of 14 amino acids. With 1 base removed from V and 5 bases from J, the gap between germline ends came to 11 bases.

The chain recombines TRBV9 with TRBJ1-2; D unresolved. V gave up 3 bases and J gave up 2 bases, with 14 bases separating them. The CDR3 runs 15 residues. Germline CDR1 reads SGDLS; CDR2 reads YYNGEE. This CDR3 reads CASSDHRASNYGYTF. CDR3 DNA sequence: TGTGCCAGCAGCGACCACCGGGCCTCAAACTATGGCTACACCTTC.

This clonotype has more than one count but fewer than ten. The CDR3 bases are TGCAGCGTTTCAGGGTGGGTGACAGATACGCAGTATTTT. Its translation is CSVSGWVTDTQYF. The rearrangement joins TRBV29-1 to TRBJ2-3; possible D gene TRBD1, 5 bases. Germline CDR1 SQVTM, CDR2 ANQGSEA. The CDR3 has 13 amino acids. With 5 bases removed from V and 3 bases from J, the gap between germline ends came to 12 bases.